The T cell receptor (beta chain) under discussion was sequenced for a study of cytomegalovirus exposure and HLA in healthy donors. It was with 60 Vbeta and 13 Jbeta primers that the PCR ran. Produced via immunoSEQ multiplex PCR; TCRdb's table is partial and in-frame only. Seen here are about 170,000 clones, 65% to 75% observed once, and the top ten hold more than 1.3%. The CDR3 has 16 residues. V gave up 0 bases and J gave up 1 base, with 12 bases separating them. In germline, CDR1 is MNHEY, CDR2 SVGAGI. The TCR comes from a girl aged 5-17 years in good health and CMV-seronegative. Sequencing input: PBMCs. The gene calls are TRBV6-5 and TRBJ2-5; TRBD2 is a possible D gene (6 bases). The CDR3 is CASSYSGGEFQETQYF. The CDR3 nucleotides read TGTGCCAGCAGTTACTCTGGCGGGGAGTTCCAAGAGACCCAGTACTTC.